The T cell receptor beta chain under discussion was sequenced for a study of blood T cell repertoires in COVID-19. At the level of the study: Samples representing acute and convalescent COVID-19 were sourced from the United States, Italy and Spain.

As processed by the authors: For nucleated cells, counts were estimated from reference gene primer amplification. Using immunoSEQ multiplex PCR, the repertoire was profiled, and TCRdb retains in-frame clones only, with some absent. Clone size and V and J calls were adopted from that table, with D and trimming inferred from the DNA. Counted here are fewer than 150,000 clones, 70% to 85% occurring once; the ten biggest clones make up 16%. Germline CDR1 reads LNHDA; CDR2 reads SQIVND (reference sequence). The CDR3 contains 13 residues. V was pared by 6 bases and J by 6 bases, with 12 bases between. The sequencing sample was made of peripheral blood. The V and J genes are TRBV19 and TRBJ1-5, with a tentative D call TRBD1 (5 bases). The sequence was obtained from a woman aged 45 to 65 with acute or convalescent COVID-19. CDR3 sequence (DNA): TGTGCCAGTAGGGCAGGGTTCGGTCAGCCCCAGCATTTT. Protein: CASRAGFGQPQHF. The full variable domain, completed using reference TRBV19 and TRBJ1-5, is DGGITQSPKYLFRKEGQNVTLSCEQNLNHDAMYWYRQDPGQGLRLIYYSQIVNDFQKGDIAEGYSVSREKKESFPLTVTSAQKNPTAFYLCASRAGFGQPQHFGDGTRLSIL.